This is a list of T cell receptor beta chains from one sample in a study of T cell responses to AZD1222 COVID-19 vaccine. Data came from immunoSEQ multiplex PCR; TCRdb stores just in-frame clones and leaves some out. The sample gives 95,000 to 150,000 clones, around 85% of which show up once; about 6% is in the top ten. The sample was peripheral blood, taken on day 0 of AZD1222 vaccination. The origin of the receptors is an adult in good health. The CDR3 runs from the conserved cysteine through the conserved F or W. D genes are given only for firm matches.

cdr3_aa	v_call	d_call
CASSSQLSAYNEQFF	TRBV27	-
CASTVGTGELFF	TRBV11-2	-
CATQGLGDYGYTF	TRBV28	-
CATSRDRGSAPPSSYNEQFF	TRBV15	-
CSVSGTGANVLTF	TRBV29-1	-
CASSLEDRGYEQYF	TRBV5-1	TRBD1
CASSLIWGGTDTQYF	TRBV7-2	-
CASSVAGTNQPQHF	TRBV19	-
CASSPGTGRMNTEAFF	TRBV5-4	TRBD1
CASGTGDRTEAFF	TRBV7-8	TRBD1
CASSLIGEPQHF	TRBV27	-
CASSQGQENKKLFF	TRBV5-4	TRBD1
CASSSGGETQYF	TRBV7-9	TRBD2
CASRDSQGTEAFF	TRBV10-3	TRBD1
CASSPDRYEQYF	TRBV5-1	-
CASGRTNQETQYF	TRBV12-3/TRBV12-4	-
CASIHRDRSYGYTF	TRBV5-4	TRBD1
CASRRGSANTEAFF	TRBV3-1/TRBV3-2	-
CASSPNPAGSTNEKLFF	TRBV18	-
CASSYLGSYGYTF	TRBV6-6	-
CASSLGGVETQYF	TRBV11-3	-
CAIQQGATNEKLFF	TRBV28	-
CASSQSGSAGGELFF	TRBV4-2	-
CSVEGGAKGTQYF	TRBV29-1	TRBD2
CASSFTENQPQHF	TRBV12-3/TRBV12-4	-
CASSFHDMYNGYTF	TRBV5-4	-